Following are 16 T cell receptor beta chains from one sample sequenced in a study of OX40 agonist ivuxolimab in advanced cancers. Libraries were prepared by immunoSEQ multiplex PCR; TCRdb keeps only in-frame clonotypes and omits some of them. Here the sample spans some 76,000 clones, about 93% being singletons. Here the sequenced sample was CD4+ or CD8+ T cells sorted from blood, taken in a trial of the OX40 agonist ivuxolimab. The source of these receptors is an adult with an advanced solid tumor such as melanoma, head and neck, liver or kidney cancer.

The gene calls are TRBV5-1 and TRBJ2-5, with a possible D match to TRBD1 (6 bases). Looked up from germline, CDR1 is SGHRS and CDR2 is YFSETQ. Deletions cut 4 bases from V and 1 base from J, with 14 bases between. The CDR3 loop spans 15 amino acids. CDR3 nucleotides: TGCGCCAGCAGCCCGGGGCAGGGGATCCAAGAGACCCAGTACTTC. It encodes CASSPGQGIQETQYF.

The chain links TRBV29-1 to TRBJ2-1, with 14 bases aligning to TRBD2. Trimming removed 4 bases from V and 9 bases from J; junction bases left unmatched: 5. CDR3 size: 14 residues. Germline V gives CDR1 SQVTM, CDR2 ANQGSEA. CDR3 DNA: TGCAGCGTTGTGGGGACTAGCGGGGGCGGTGAGCAGTTCTTC. The encoded protein is CSVVGTSGGGEQFF.

The chain has TRBV7-2 and TRBJ2-7; TRBD1 or TRBD2 may be the D gene (5 bases each). This CDR3 comprises 14 residues. V lost 3 bases, J lost 5 bases, and 14 bases lay in between. In germline, CDR1 is SGHTA, CDR2 FQGNSA. In nucleotides, the CDR3 is TGTGCCAGCAGCTTGGGCATGGGACCGGACGAGCAGTACTTC. It encodes CASSLGMGPDEQYF. The full variable domain, its missing parts supplied by reference TRBV7-2 and TRBJ2-7, is GAGVSQSPSNKVTEKGKDVELRCDPISGHTALYWYRQSLGQGLEFLIYFQGNSAPDKSGLPSDRFSAERTGGSVSTLTIQRTQQEDSAVYLCASSLGMGPDEQYFGPGTRLTVT.

The rearrangement links TRBV7-2 to TRBJ2-3; D gene uncertain. The CDR3 spans 15 residues. The V gene's germline CDR1 is SGHTA and CDR2 FQGNSA. The germline V and J ends were trimmed by 1 base and 10 bases, with 18 bases remaining between them. Here the CDR3 DNA reads TGTGCCAGCAGCTTAGTGGGCGGTAAGGAAAGTGCGCAGTATTTT. This sequence encodes CASSLVGGKESAQYF. Based on the CDR3 plus reference TRBV7-2 and TRBJ2-3, the full variable domain is GAGVSQSPSNKVTEKGKDVELRCDPISGHTALYWYRQSLGQGLEFLIYFQGNSAPDKSGLPSDRFSAERTGGSVSTLTIQRTQQEDSAVYLCASSLVGGKESAQYFGPGTRLTVL.

The V and J genes are TRBV9 and TRBJ1-1; 9 bases match TRBD1. Per the germline V gene, CDR1 is SGDLS and CDR2 is YYNGEE. The CDR3 runs 15 residues. V trimming: 3 bases; J trimming: 5 bases; junction bases outside the gene matches: 8. CDR3 DNA sequence: TGTGCCAGCAGCGCGCTACAGGGGGCACGGACTGAAGCTTTCTTT. This sequence encodes CASSALQGARTEAFF.

The V gene is TRBV7-9, the J gene TRBJ2-7; 9 bases fit TRBD1. The CDR3 totals 15 residues. Germline V gene data show CDR1 as SEHNR and CDR2 as FQNEAQ (reference sequence). The V segment lost 4 bases and the J segment 3 bases; nucleotides outside the gene matches: 7. Here the CDR3 DNA reads TGTGCCAGCAGCTCCTGGACAGGGGAAGGCTACGAGCAGTACTTC. Residues: CASSSWTGEGYEQYF. Variable domain in full (rest from reference TRBV7-9 and TRBJ2-7): DTGVSQNPRHKITKRGQNVTFRCDPISEHNRLYWYRQTLGQGPEFLTYFQNEAQLEKSRLLSDRFSAERPKGSFSTLEIQRTEQGDSAMYLCASSSWTGEGYEQYFGPGTRLTVT.

The V call is TRBV9, the J call TRBJ2-7, with D unresolved. V lost 3 bases, J lost 3 bases, and 13 bases lay in between. Germline V CDR1 and CDR2: SGDLS, YYNGEE. The CDR3 has 14 residues. CDR3 bases: TGTGCCAGCAGCGAGGACGGAAATATCTACGAGCAGTACTTC. Translated: CASSEDGNIYEQYF.

The V and J genes are TRBV10-2 and TRBJ2-2, with a weak D call TRBD2 (6 bases). CDR3 length: 15 amino acids. The V gene's germline CDR1 is WSHSY and CDR2 SAAADI. The V and J ends lost 6 bases and 5 bases respectively, with 16 bases between them. CDR3 amino acids: CASRGGIVFTGELFF. The CDR3 DNA sequence: TGCGCCAGCAGGGGGGGAATCGTGTTTACCGGGGAGCTGTTTTTT.

The chain links TRBV7-9 to TRBJ1-1; D unclear. The germline CDR1 and CDR2 sequences are SEHNR and FQNEAQ (reference sequence). V was pared by 6 bases and J by 5 bases, with 10 bases between. CDR3 length equals 12 residues. CDR3: CASRRARTEAFF. CDR3 nucleotides: TGTGCCAGCAGAAGGGCAAGGACTGAAGCTTTCTTT.

The chain has TRBV9 and TRBJ1-1; 9 positions agree with TRBD1. This CDR3 contains 17 residues. V trimming: 3 bases; J trimming: 0 bases; junction bases outside the gene matches: 9. Germline CDR1 SGDLS, CDR2 YYNGEE. The CDR3 region is CASSAYGQGPLNTEAFF. The CDR3, as DNA: TGTGCCAGCAGCGCGTACGGACAGGGGCCTTTGAACACTGAAGCTTTCTTT.

The chain combines TRBV9 with TRBJ1-4; TRBD1 agrees at 8 bases. Germline values: CDR1 SGDLS, CDR2 YYNGEE. The CDR3 has 17 amino acids. V lost 3 bases to trimming and J lost 0 bases; unmatched junction nucleotides: 7. The CDR3 reads CASSGTGTGATNEKLFF. CDR3 sequence (DNA): TGTGCCAGCAGCGGTACCGGGACAGGTGCAACTAATGAAAAACTGTTTTTT. Looking up the rest from reference TRBV9 and TRBJ1-4 gives the full variable domain: DSGVTQTPKHLITATGQRVTLRCSPRSGDLSVYWYQQSLDQGLQFLIQYYNGEERAKGNILERFSAQQFPDLHSELNLSSLELGDSALYFCASSGTGTGATNEKLFFGSGTQLSVL.

The V and J genes are TRBV5-1 and TRBJ1-1; possibly TRBD1 for D (5 bases). In germline, CDR1 is SGHRS, CDR2 YFSETQ. The ends were cut back, 5 bases at V and 6 bases at J, with 11 bases in the middle. This CDR3 spans 12 amino acids. The CDR3 DNA sequence: TGCGCCAGCAGTCCAGGGTTACCTGAAGCTTTCTTT. Its protein product is CASSPGLPEAFF.

The V call is TRBV4-1, the J call TRBJ2-7; D unresolved. The CDR3 loop spans 14 amino acids. Germline CDR1 and CDR2: MGHRA and YSYEKL. The ends were cut back, 1 base at V and 0 bases at J, with 7 bases in the middle. CDR3 bases: TGCGCCAGCAGCCAAGCAACAGCCTCCTACGAGCAGTACTTC. It encodes CASSQATASYEQYF.

The chain is built from TRBV7-3 and TRBJ2-7; the D gene is possibly TRBD1 (7 bases). Deletions cut 1 base from V and 5 bases from J, with 12 bases between. The germline CDR1 and CDR2 sequences are SGHTA and FQGTGA. The CDR3 sequence is 14 residues long. The CDR3 region has the DNA TGTGCCAGCAGCTTAATAGGAGGGGGCGACGAGCAGTACTTC. This codes for CASSLIGGGDEQYF. Using reference TRBV7-3 and TRBJ2-7 for the parts outside the CDR3, the full variable domain is GAGVSQTPSNKVTEKGKYVELRCDPISGHTALYWYRQSLGQGPEFLIYFQGTGAADDSGLPNDRFFAVRPEGSVSTLKIQRTERGDSAVYLCASSLIGGGDEQYFGPGTRLTVT.

This chain uses TRBV6-5 with TRBJ1-1; D is possibly TRBD1 (5 bases). The CDR3 covers 14 residues. Germline CDR1 reads MNHEY; CDR2 reads SVGAGI. Trimming left V 2 bases short and J 7 bases short, with 14 bases between. CDR3 sequence: CASSYTDSALEAFF. The CDR3 bases are TGTGCCAGCAGTTACACTGACAGCGCCCTTGAAGCTTTCTTT.

J is TRBJ1-6 and V is TRBV11-2; D call uncertain. V was shortened by 2 bases and J by 0 bases, with 11 bases between the two germline ends. The length of the CDR3 is 17 residues. Germline V gene data show CDR1 as SGHAT and CDR2 as FQNNGV. CDR3 in amino acids: CASSLSGLSSYNSPLHF. The DNA for the CDR3 is TGTGCCAGCAGCTTATCGGGGTTGAGCTCCTATAATTCACCCCTCCACTTT.